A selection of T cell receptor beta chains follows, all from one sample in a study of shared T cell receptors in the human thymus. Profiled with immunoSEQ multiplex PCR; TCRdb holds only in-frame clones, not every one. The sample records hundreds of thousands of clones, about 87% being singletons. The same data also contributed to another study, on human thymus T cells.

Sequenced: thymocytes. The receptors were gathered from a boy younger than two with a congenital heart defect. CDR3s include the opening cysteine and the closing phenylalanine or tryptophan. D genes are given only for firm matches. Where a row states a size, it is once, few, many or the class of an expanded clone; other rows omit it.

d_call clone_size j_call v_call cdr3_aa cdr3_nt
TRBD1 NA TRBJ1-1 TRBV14 CASSQDWTGWATGTEAFF TGTGCCAGCAGCCAAGATTGGACAGGGTGGGCTACGGGGACTGAAGCTTTCTTT
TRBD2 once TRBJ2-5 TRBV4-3 CASSQEGLAGDQETQYF TGCGCCAGCAGCCAAGAGGGACTAGCGGGAGACCAAGAGACCCAGTACTTC
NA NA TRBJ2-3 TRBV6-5 CASRHFPGADTQYF TGTGCCAGCAGACACTTCCCAGGGGCAGATACGCAGTATTTT
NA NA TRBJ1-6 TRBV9 CASSGETSPLHF TGTGCTTCTTCAGGGGAAACATCACCCCTCCACTTT
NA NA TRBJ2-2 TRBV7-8 CASTRDVSGGADTGELFF TGTGCCAGCACCCGGGACGTCAGTGGGGGGGCTGACACCGGGGAGCTGTTTTTT
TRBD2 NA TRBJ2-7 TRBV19 CASSPPSGTVEQYF TGTGCCAGTAGTCCGCCTAGCGGGACGGTAGAGCAGTACTTC
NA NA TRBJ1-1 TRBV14 CASSQDKDGQSPWGTEAFF TGTGCCAGCAGCCAAGATAAGGACGGACAGTCACCCTGGGGCACTGAAGCTTTCTTT
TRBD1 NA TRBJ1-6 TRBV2 CASRITGDNSPLHF TGTGCCAGCAGGATAACAGGGGATAATTCACCCCTCCACTTT
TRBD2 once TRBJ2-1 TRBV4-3 CASSQDVSSGGNEQFF TGCGCCAGCAGCCAAGACGTTTCTAGCGGGGGGAATGAGCAGTTCTTC
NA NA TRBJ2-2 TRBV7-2 CASSLKGTSNTGELFF TGTGCCAGCAGCCTCAAAGGGACTTCCAACACCGGGGAGCTGTTTTTT
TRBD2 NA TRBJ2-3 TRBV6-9 CASSYRGTSGTDTQYF TGTGCCAGCAGTTATCGGGGGACTAGCGGCACAGATACGCAGTATTTT
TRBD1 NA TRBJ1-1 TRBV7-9 CASGTGIMNTEAFF TGTGCCAGCGGGACAGGGATAATGAACACTGAAGCTTTCTTT
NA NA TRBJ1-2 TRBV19 CASSTDSDNYGYTF TGTGCCAGTAGTACGGACAGCGACAACTATGGCTACACCTTC
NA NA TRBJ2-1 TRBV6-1 CASSEHRLGTYNEQFF TGTGCCAGCAGTGAACACAGGCTCGGCACCTACAATGAGCAGTTCTTC
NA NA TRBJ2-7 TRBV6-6 CASTGDRPYEQYF TGTGCCAGCACCGGAGACAGACCCTACGAGCAGTACTTC
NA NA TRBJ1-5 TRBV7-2 CASSLVSQPQHF TGTGCCAGCAGCTTAGTGAGTCAGCCCCAGCATTTT
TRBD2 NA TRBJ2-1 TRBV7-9 CASSLPGSGGAGNEQFF TGTGCCAGCAGCCTCCCCGGCTCGGGGGGGGCCGGCAATGAGCAGTTCTTC
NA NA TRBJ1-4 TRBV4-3 CASSQEGRRERANEKLFF TGCGCCAGCAGCCAAGAAGGAAGGCGGGAAAGGGCTAATGAAAAACTGTTTTTT
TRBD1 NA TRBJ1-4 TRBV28 CASSLYTGGSVATNEKLFF TGTGCCAGCAGTTTATATACAGGGGGATCAGTTGCAACTAATGAAAAACTGTTTTTT
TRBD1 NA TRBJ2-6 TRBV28 CASSFSRGLSSGANVLTF TGTGCCAGCAGTTTCAGCAGGGGGTTAAGCTCTGGGGCCAACGTCCTGACTTTC
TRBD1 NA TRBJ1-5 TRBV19 CASSIDQGGNQPQHF TGTGCCAGTAGTATAGATCAGGGGGGCAATCAGCCCCAGCATTTT
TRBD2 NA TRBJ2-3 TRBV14 CASSQVKRGFTDTQYF TGTGCCAGCAGCCAAGTGAAGCGGGGCTTCACAGATACGCAGTATTTT
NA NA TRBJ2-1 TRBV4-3 CASSQDEGVRTNNEQFF TGCGCCAGCAGCCAAGATGAAGGGGTCCGGACTAACAATGAGCAGTTCTTC
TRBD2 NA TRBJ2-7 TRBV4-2 CASSQDTSGGTYEQYF TGTGCCAGCAGCCAAGACACTAGCGGGGGGACCTACGAGCAGTACTTC
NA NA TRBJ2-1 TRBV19 CASSINPKRVLPNNEQFF TGTGCCAGTAGTATCAACCCAAAGCGGGTTCTCCCTAACAATGAGCAGTTCTTC
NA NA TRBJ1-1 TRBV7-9 CASSSTSRDIEAFF TGTGCCAGCAGCTCAACCTCCCGGGACATTGAAGCTTTCTTT
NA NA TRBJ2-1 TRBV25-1 CASSSRRVSSYNEQFF TGTGCCAGCAGTTCCCGGAGGGTAAGCTCCTACAATGAGCAGTTCTTC
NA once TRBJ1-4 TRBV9 CASSVAPQAGEKLFF TGTGCCAGCAGCGTAGCTCCACAGGCTGGGGAAAAACTGTTTTTT
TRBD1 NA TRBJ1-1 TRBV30 CAWSLRGRWVNTEAFF TGTGCCTGGAGTCTAAGGGGGCGCTGGGTGAACACTGAAGCTTTCTTT
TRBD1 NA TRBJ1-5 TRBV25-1 CASSEYGQGPGDQPQHF TGTGCCAGCAGTGAATACGGACAGGGGCCTGGGGATCAGCCCCAGCATTTT
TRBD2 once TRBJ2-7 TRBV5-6 CASSLGGSGGYEQYF TGTGCCAGCAGCTTGGGGGGTTCGGGAGGCTACGAGCAGTACTTC
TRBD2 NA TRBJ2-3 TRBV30 CAWRLGLAGVTDTQYF TGTGCCTGGAGGCTCGGACTAGCGGGAGTCACAGATACGCAGTATTTT
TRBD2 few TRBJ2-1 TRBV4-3 CASSQVSSGHNEQFF TGCGCCAGCAGCCAAGTCTCTAGCGGCCACAATGAGCAGTTCTTC
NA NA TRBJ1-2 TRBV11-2 CASSLAGDGGYTF TGTGCCAGCAGCTTAGCCGGGGATGGAGGCTACACCTTC
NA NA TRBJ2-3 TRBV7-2 CASSLKRGNYTQYF TGTGCCAGCAGCTTGAAGAGGGGGAACTATACGCAGTATTTT